The 20 T cell receptor beta chains reported below all come from one sample, sequenced in a study of T cells in women clearing cervical HPV infection. Profiled with immunoSEQ multiplex PCR; TCRdb holds only in-frame clones, not every one. The sample holds 25,000 to 35,000 clones. The sequenced material came from blood buffy coat. The receptors originated from a woman aged 18 to 75 with a cervical HPV16 infection that either progressed to CIN3+ or cleared (not recorded which).

In the case of this clone: The read ends 3 residues early relative to the CDR3; the germline J gene fills the gap. The chain recombines TRBV10-2 with TRBJ1-5, with 7 bases identical to TRBD1. Germline assignment: CDR1 WSHSY and CDR2 SAAADI. J was trimmed by 0 bases and V by 6 bases; bases with no gene match: 8. The CDR3 extends over 16 amino acids. The CDR3 DNA, read in part, is TGCGCCAGCAGCGTGGGACAGAAATATAGCAATCAGCCC. It is translated as CASSVGQKYSNQP. The full CDR3 protein is CASSVGQKYSNQPQHF.

Comment on this clone: The CDR3 end lies 3 residues beyond the end of the read and is filled in from the germline J gene. V and J are TRBV7-3 and TRBJ1-2; D unresolved. Per the germline V gene, CDR1 is SGHTA and CDR2 is FQGTGA. This CDR3 has 16 amino acids. The CDR3 region is CASSVSSGSGSDTYTF. The covered CDR3 bases are TGTGCCAGCAGCGTCTCTAGCGGGAGTGGTTCAGATACC.

With regard to this clone: The DNA ends 3 residues before the CDR3 does, and the rest of the CDR3 is filled in from the germline J gene. V gene TRBV5-1 combines with J gene TRBJ1-2; no clear D gene. From germline, CDR1 is SGHRS and CDR2 YFSETQ. The CDR3 extends over 14 amino acids. This CDR3 reads CASSLPEGQETYTF. Incomplete CDR3 DNA: TGCGCCAGCAGCTTACCGGAGGGCCAAGAGACC.

For this clone: The read ends 3 residues before the CDR3 terminus; that terminus is restored from the germline J gene. V and J are TRBV6-2 or TRBV6-3 and TRBJ2-3; D may be TRBD2 (5 bases). The ends were cut back, 6 bases at V and 0 bases at J, with 13 bases in the middle. Germline CDR1 is MNHEY and CDR2 is SVGEGT. The CDR3 is made up of 15 amino acids. CDR3 sequence: CASSLLAASTDTQYF. The sequenced part of the CDR3 DNA is TGTGCCAGCAGCCTCCTAGCAGCTAGCACAGATACG.

Comments on this clone: The read ends 3 residues shy of where the CDR3 ends; the end is completed using the germline J gene. The chain combines TRBV7-9 with TRBJ2-7; 7 bases are shared with TRBD1. The J segment lost 0 bases and the V segment lost 2 bases, leaving 4 bases of the junction unmatched. Germline V CDR1 and CDR2: SEHNR, FQNEAQ (reference sequence). This CDR3 has 15 amino acids. The CDR3 loop is CASSLPTGSSYEQYF. The CDR3 DNA, read in part, is TGTGCCAGCAGCTTACCGACAGGGAGCTCCTACGAG.

As concerns this clone: The read ends 3 residues early relative to the CDR3; the germline J gene fills the gap. The V gene is TRBV5-4, the J gene TRBJ1-2, with TRBD1 identical over 9 bases. The CDR3 spans 14 residues. V dropped 3 bases and J dropped 7; count of bases not matched to a gene: 7. Germline values: CDR1 SGHNT, CDR2 YYREEE (reference sequence). The sequenced part of the CDR3 DNA is TGTGCCAGCAGCTGGGGACAGGGTGGCGCTGGC. Translation gives CASSWGQGGAG. The whole CDR3 sequence reads CASSWGQGGAGYTF.

CDR3 DNA, as far as it was read: TGTGCCATCAGAGCGGCGGGAGTCCAGAACATT. Its protein product is CAIRAAGVQNI. The full-length CDR3 reads as CAIRAAGVQNIQYF. The chain combines TRBV10-3 with TRBJ2-4, with TRBD2 matching 7 bases. The DNA ends 3 residues before the CDR3 does, and the rest of the CDR3 is filled in from the germline J gene. CDR3 length equals 14 residues. CDR1 and CDR2 from the germline V gene are ENHRY and SYGVKD. The V and J ends lost 6 bases and 7 bases, in that order; junction bases with no gene match: 9.

With respect to this clone: The read stops 3 residues short of the end of the CDR3; the missing end is completed from the germline J gene. The chain links TRBV10-3 to TRBJ2-5; 10 bases match TRBD2. J was trimmed by 5 bases and V by 11 bases; bases with no gene match: 11. This CDR3 contains 14 residues. CDR1 and CDR2 from the germline V gene are ENHRY and SYGVKD. The DNA read from the CDR3 is TGTGCCGTTCGGGATAGCGGGAGGACGGAGACC. Translation gives CAVRDSGRTET. The full CDR3 is CAVRDSGRTETQYF.

With regard to this clone: The junction differs from germline at one of its ends, possibly a read error. The read stops 3 residues short of the end of the CDR3; the missing end is completed from the germline J gene. The same CDR3 is also encoded by other DNA sequences in this sample. The chain joins TRBV19 to TRBJ1-3; D ambiguous. The CDR3 extends over 14 amino acids. The germline V gene encodes CDR1 LNHDA and CDR2 SQIVND (reference sequence). CDR3 DNA, as far as it was read: TGTGCCAGTAGGACTGCCTACTCTGGAAACACT. It specifies CASRTAYSGNT. The whole CDR3 sequence is CASRTAYSGNTIYF. The variable domain in full, completed from reference TRBV19 and TRBJ1-3, reads DGGITQSPKYLFRKEGQNVTLSCEQNLNHDAMYWYRQDPGQGLRLIYYSQIVNDFQKGDIAEGYSVSREKKESFPLTVTSAQKNPTAFYLCASRTAYSGNTIYFGEGSWLTVV.

With respect to this clone: The read is 3 residues too short to cover the CDR3 end, so that end is filled in from the germline J gene. This rearrangement joins TRBV2 to TRBJ2-7, with 11 bases fitting TRBD2. The CDR3 length is 14 residues. CDR1 is SNHLY and CDR2 is FYNNEI in the germline V gene. J lost 3 bases, V lost 4 bases, and 2 bases had no gene match. Incomplete CDR3 DNA: TGTGCCAGCAGTGGACTAGCGGGAAACTACGAG. This codes for CASSGLAGNYE. The entire CDR3 sequence reads CASSGLAGNYEQYF.

Of note for this clone: Sequencing ends 3 residues short of the CDR3 end; the germline J gene provides the rest. The chain combines TRBV19 with TRBJ2-2; D is perhaps TRBD1 (6 bases). Germline V gives CDR1 LNHDA, CDR2 SQIVND (reference sequence). The CDR3 runs to 14 residues. The sequenced CDR3 bases are TGTGCCAGTAGTATATCAGGGGCTAATGAAAAG. Its translation: CASSISGANEK. The CDR3 in its entirety is CASSISGANEKLFF.

CDR3 bases read: TGTGCCAGCAGCTTGGATCGCAGTCAGGGCTATGGC. Translation: CASSLDRSQGYG. The whole CDR3 sequence is CASSLDRSQGYGYTF. The chain employs TRBV5-6 and TRBJ1-2; D is perhaps TRBD1 (5 bases). The missing CDR3 end, 3 residues past where the read stops, is filled in from the germline J gene. Germline V lookup: CDR1 SGHDT, CDR2 YYEEEE. The V end lost 0 bases, the J end lost 4 bases, and 13 bases lay between the germline ends. This CDR3 contains 15 residues.

Turning to this clone: The sequenced fragment ends 3 residues before the CDR3 boundary, so the rest is inferred from the germline J gene. This chain uses TRBV6-1 with TRBJ2-3; 8 nucleotides align to TRBD2. Unmatched junction bases numbered 6, after V lost 3 bases and J lost 4 bases. This CDR3 region has 15 residues. CDR1 and CDR2 (germline): MNHNS, SASEGT. CDR3 region: CASSDGSGAPDTQYF. The CDR3 bases that were read are TGTGCCAGCAGTGACGGTAGCGGGGCGCCAGATACG.

Concerning this clone: The read halts 3 residues ahead of the CDR3 end, with the missing end drawn from the germline J gene. This chain uses TRBV19 with TRBJ2-7, with D tentatively TRBD1 or TRBD2 (6 bases each). The CDR3 loop spans 15 amino acids. Germline assignment: CDR1 LNHDA and CDR2 SQIVND (reference sequence). V was pared by 8 bases and J by 5 bases, with 22 bases between. The DNA read from the CDR3 is TGTGCCAGTCGTTGGAGGGCCCGGGACATCAACGAG. Translated: CASRWRARDINE. The whole CDR3 sequence is CASRWRARDINEQYF.

A word on this clone: The sequenced fragment ends 3 residues before the CDR3 boundary, so the rest is inferred from the germline J gene. This sample includes further DNA sequences coding for the same CDR3. The chain combines TRBV6-1 with TRBJ1-3; 7 nucleotides match TRBD1. Germline V gene data show CDR1 as MNHNS and CDR2 as SASEGT. V was clipped by 4 bases and J by 4 bases; unmatched bases: 4. This CDR3 is 14 amino acids long. Incomplete CDR3 DNA: TGTGCCAGCAGTGGAACAGGGGAAGGAAACACC. Translated, it gives CASSGTGEGNT. The CDR3 in its entirety is CASSGTGEGNTIYF.

As concerns this clone: The read halts 3 residues ahead of the CDR3 end, with the missing end drawn from the germline J gene. The V and J genes are TRBV5-1 and TRBJ2-3; 13 nucleotides align to TRBD2. Germline V gene data show CDR1 as SGHRS and CDR2 as YFSETQ. This CDR3 spans 18 amino acids. V trimming: 2 bases; J trimming: 4 bases; junction bases outside the gene matches: 10. CDR3: CASSLGLAGVTKADTQYF. The CDR3 bases that were read are TGCGCCAGCAGCTTAGGACTAGCGGGAGTTACGAAAGCAGATACG. The complete variable domain, with remaining parts taken from reference TRBV5-1 and TRBJ2-3, reads KAGVTQTPRYLIKTRGQQVTLSCSPISGHRSVSWYQQTPGQGLQFLFEYFSETQRNKGNFPGRFSGRQFSNSRSEMNVSTLELGDSALYLCASSLGLAGVTKADTQYFGPGTRLTVL.

As concerns this clone: With the read ending 3 residues before the CDR3 end, the germline J gene is used to fill in that end. The chain combines TRBV19 with TRBJ2-7; 8 positions match TRBD2. Germline CDR1 LNHDA, CDR2 SQIVND (reference sequence). The ends lost 4 bases at V and 2 bases at J; junction bases unmatched: 7. The CDR3 covers 15 residues. The CDR3 region is CASSRGAGAAYEQYF. The sequenced part of the CDR3 DNA is TGTGCCAGTAGTAGGGGAGCGGGAGCGGCCTACGAG.

Partial CDR3 DNA: TGCAGTGCTAGAGAGATCGAGCGGGGGAACACCGGGGAG. Translated, it gives CSAREIERGNTGE. The complete CDR3 sequence is CSAREIERGNTGELFF. The V and J genes are TRBV20-1 and TRBJ2-2; TRBD2 aligns across 7 bases. The read gets to within 3 residues of the CDR3 end, and the germline J gene fills in the rest. Germline V gene data show CDR1 as DFQATT and CDR2 as SNEGSKA (reference sequence). With V trimmed by 0 bases and J by 1 base, 5 bases remained unmatched. The CDR3 consists of 16 residues.

In regard to this clone: The read finishes 3 residues shy of the CDR3 end, and the germline J gene is used to complete it. The V gene is TRBV5-5, the J gene TRBJ2-1; D gene uncertain. CDR1 and CDR2 (germline): SGHKS, YYEKEE (reference sequence). The CDR3 sequence is 12 residues long. V was clipped by 4 bases and J by 9 bases, with 11 bases between them. The CDR3 reads CASSPTPVEQFF. Incomplete CDR3 DNA: TGTGCCAGCAGCCCGACTCCGGTTGAG.

Of note for this clone: Read data end 3 residues before the CDR3 end; the end is taken from the germline J gene. The chain links TRBV19 to TRBJ2-1; 9 bases agree with TRBD1. This CDR3 spans 16 amino acids. J gave up 8 bases and V 2 bases, and 10 bases lay outside the gene matches. Germline V gene lookup returns CDR1 LNHDA and CDR2 SQIVND (reference sequence). The CDR3 sequence: CASSILRGQGWDEQFF. The CDR3 DNA, read in part, is TGTGCCAGTAGTATATTAAGGGGACAGGGATGGGATGAG.